A selection of T cell receptor beta chains follows, all from one sample in a study of blood T cell repertoires in COVID-19. Libraries were prepared by immunoSEQ multiplex PCR; TCRdb keeps only in-frame clonotypes and omits some of them. The sample lists about 150,000 clones; roughly 81% were seen once. The specimen was peripheral blood. The receptors were sampled from a woman between 55 and 75 years old with COVID-19, enrolled during active disease. The CDR3 runs from the conserved cysteine through the conserved F or W. D genes are given only for firm matches. Some rows have no size entry. The others give once, few or many, or a class for an expanded clone.

CDR3nt: TGTGCCACCAGTGATTTGTTCGGACATAACACCGGGGAGCTGTTTTTT
CDR3aa: CATSDLFGHNTGELFF
v_gene: TRBV24-1
d_gene: -
j_gene: TRBJ2-2
abundance: -

CDR3nt: TGCGCCAGCAGCTTGCCAAGACAGGGGATGAATGAGCAGTTCTTC
CDR3aa: CASSLPRQGMNEQFF
v_gene: TRBV5-1
d_gene: TRBD1
j_gene: TRBJ2-1
abundance: -

CDR3nt: TGTGCCAGCAGCTTATTTGTTGGGCTAGCGGGAGACGAGCAGTACTTC
CDR3aa: CASSLFVGLAGDEQYF
v_gene: TRBV11-2
d_gene: TRBD2
j_gene: TRBJ2-7
abundance: -

CDR3nt: TGCGCCAGCAGCTTGGGGGTCGGGAGCAATCAGCCCCAGCATTTT
CDR3aa: CASSLGVGSNQPQHF
v_gene: TRBV5-1
d_gene: -
j_gene: TRBJ1-5
abundance: -

CDR3nt: TGTGCCAGCAGCCAAGACAGTTACACTGAAGCTTTCTTT
CDR3aa: CASSQDSYTEAFF
v_gene: TRBV7-3
d_gene: -
j_gene: TRBJ1-1
abundance: once

CDR3nt: TGTGCCAGCACATGGGGGGGGAACACTGAAGCTTTCTTT
CDR3aa: CASTWGGNTEAFF
v_gene: TRBV6-5
d_gene: -
j_gene: TRBJ1-1
abundance: -

CDR3nt: TGTGCCAGCAGTTTCTCCTCAGTGAACACTGAAGCTTTCTTT
CDR3aa: CASSFSSVNTEAFF
v_gene: TRBV27
d_gene: -
j_gene: TRBJ1-1
abundance: -

CDR3nt: TGTGCCAGCAGCCGCGAGAGAGAAAAACTGTTTTTT
CDR3aa: CASSREREKLFF
v_gene: TRBV7-2
d_gene: -
j_gene: TRBJ1-4
abundance: -

CDR3nt: TGTGCCAGCAGTTATGAGGGCCTTAATTCACCCCTCCACTTT
CDR3aa: CASSYEGLNSPLHF
v_gene: TRBV27
d_gene: -
j_gene: TRBJ1-6
abundance: -

CDR3nt: TGTGCCAGCAGCTCCCCGACAGGGGAGGATGAAAAACTGTTTTTT
CDR3aa: CASSSPTGEDEKLFF
v_gene: TRBV7-9
d_gene: TRBD1
j_gene: TRBJ1-4
abundance: -

CDR3nt: TGTGCCAGCAGTCCCGTCAGGATTAACTATGGCTACACCTTC
CDR3aa: CASSPVRINYGYTF
v_gene: TRBV25-1
d_gene: -
j_gene: TRBJ1-2
abundance: -

CDR3nt: TGTGCCAGCAGCGTAGGACAGGGGGCCCTTGAGTTTAGGGAAAAACTGTTTTTT
CDR3aa: CASSVGQGALEFREKLFF
v_gene: TRBV9
d_gene: TRBD1
j_gene: TRBJ1-4
abundance: -

CDR3nt: TGTGCCAGCAGTACGACAGGGGGTAGGACAGATACGCAGTATTTT
CDR3aa: CASSTTGGRTDTQYF
v_gene: TRBV5-4
d_gene: TRBD1
j_gene: TRBJ2-3
abundance: -

CDR3nt: TGTGCCAGCAGTGAAGCACTTCTCTTAACTAATGAAAAACTGTTTTTT
CDR3aa: CASSEALLLTNEKLFF
v_gene: TRBV6-1
d_gene: -
j_gene: TRBJ1-4
abundance: -

CDR3nt: TGTGCCAGCAGACGCACAGGGGGCCTCAATTCACCCCTCCACTTT
CDR3aa: CASRRTGGLNSPLHF
v_gene: TRBV6-5
d_gene: TRBD1
j_gene: TRBJ1-6
abundance: once

CDR3nt: TGTGCCAGCAGCGGGGCTCTCGCCTCACCCCTCCACTTT
CDR3aa: CASSGALASPLHF
v_gene: TRBV9
d_gene: -
j_gene: TRBJ1-6
abundance: -

CDR3nt: TGTGCCTGGAGTCTAGCGGGGCAGGTTCATTCACCCCTCCACTTT
CDR3aa: CAWSLAGQVHSPLHF
v_gene: TRBV30
d_gene: -
j_gene: TRBJ1-6
abundance: -

CDR3nt: TGCGCCAGCAGTGTCCCCGAGGTGGAATCGCTAGATACGCAGTATTTT
CDR3aa: CASSVPEVESLDTQYF
v_gene: TRBV10-1
d_gene: -
j_gene: TRBJ2-3
abundance: -

CDR3nt: TGCGCCAGCAGCTTGAGGCAGGGGGCGATTGGCTACACCTTC
CDR3aa: CASSLRQGAIGYTF
v_gene: TRBV5-1
d_gene: TRBD1
j_gene: TRBJ1-2
abundance: -

CDR3nt: TGTGCCAGCTCCTCTCAGGGGCAGGGCTCCCCGTCCGAAGAGCAGTTCTTC
CDR3aa: CASSSQGQGSPSEEQFF
v_gene: TRBV18
d_gene: -
j_gene: TRBJ2-1
abundance: -

CDR3nt: TGTGCCAGCAGTTTATCGATGGACAGGGGGATCCTCCGGAGGTTCTTC
CDR3aa: CASSLSMDRGILRRFF
v_gene: TRBV27
d_gene: TRBD1
j_gene: TRBJ2-1
abundance: -

CDR3nt: TGTGCCAGCAGGCGCGCACTTAGTAGGGAGGGTAATTCACCCCTCCACTTT
CDR3aa: CASRRALSREGNSPLHF
v_gene: TRBV4-2
d_gene: -
j_gene: TRBJ1-6
abundance: once

CDR3nt: TGTGCCAGCAGTTACCCGCGGGGTTCGCAGTATTTT
CDR3aa: CASSYPRGSQYF
v_gene: TRBV6-2/TRBV6-3
d_gene: -
j_gene: TRBJ2-3
abundance: once

CDR3nt: TGCGCCAGCAGCTTACAGATTTCTGGAGGAAACACCATATATTTT
CDR3aa: CASSLQISGGNTIYF
v_gene: TRBV5-1
d_gene: -
j_gene: TRBJ1-3
abundance: -

CDR3nt: TGTGCCACCCAAGATGGGCCTGGGGCCAACGTCCTGACTTTC
CDR3aa: CATQDGPGANVLTF
v_gene: TRBV19
d_gene: -
j_gene: TRBJ2-6
abundance: -

CDR3nt: TGTGCCAGTAGTATAGGACTCCTAGTGAACACTGAAGCTTTCTTT
CDR3aa: CASSIGLLVNTEAFF
v_gene: TRBV19
d_gene: -
j_gene: TRBJ1-1
abundance: -

CDR3nt: TGTGCCAGTAGTATATTCGCCGCAGGGGTGGCTGAAGCTTTCTTT
CDR3aa: CASSIFAAGVAEAFF
v_gene: TRBV19
d_gene: -
j_gene: TRBJ1-1
abundance: -

CDR3nt: TGTGCCAGCAGCCTCTCGGGACAGGGTGTAAACGAGCAGTACTTC
CDR3aa: CASSLSGQGVNEQYF
v_gene: TRBV7-3
d_gene: TRBD1
j_gene: TRBJ2-7
abundance: -

CDR3nt: TGCGCCAGCAGGGGGACAGACGAGCAGTACTTC
CDR3aa: CASRGTDEQYF
v_gene: TRBV10-2
d_gene: TRBD1
j_gene: TRBJ2-7
abundance: -

CDR3nt: -
CDR3aa: CASRLVWGVGAWSYNEQFF
v_gene: TRBV12-2
d_gene: -
j_gene: TRBJ2-1
abundance: -

CDR3nt: TGTGCCAGCTCACCACGGGCATTGGGGGGGAACACTGAAGCTTTCTTT
CDR3aa: CASSPRALGGNTEAFF
v_gene: TRBV18
d_gene: -
j_gene: TRBJ1-1
abundance: -

CDR3nt: TGTGCCAGCAGTGAAACGTCGCCAGGGGACACCGGGGAGCTGTTTTTT
CDR3aa: CASSETSPGDTGELFF
v_gene: TRBV2
d_gene: -
j_gene: TRBJ2-2
abundance: -

CDR3nt: TGTGCCAGCAGCCCAAACAGGGCGCTATCCGAAGCTTTCTTT
CDR3aa: CASSPNRALSEAFF
v_gene: TRBV3-1/TRBV3-2
d_gene: -
j_gene: TRBJ1-1
abundance: -

CDR3nt: TGTGCCAGCAGCGTTCGGGGAGGGCAGCTTAATGAAAAACTGTTTTTT
CDR3aa: CASSVRGGQLNEKLFF
v_gene: TRBV9
d_gene: -
j_gene: TRBJ1-4
abundance: -

CDR3nt: TGTGCCACTACGGGAGGTTATGGCTACACCTTC
CDR3aa: CATTGGYGYTF
v_gene: TRBV6-5
d_gene: -
j_gene: TRBJ1-2
abundance: -

CDR3nt: TGTGCCAGCAGCCCAGCCGGGGGGACTGGAAACACCATATATTTT
CDR3aa: CASSPAGGTGNTIYF
v_gene: TRBV7-9
d_gene: -
j_gene: TRBJ1-3
abundance: -